What follows are 9 T cell receptor beta chains derived from one specimen sequenced in a study of blood T cell repertoires in COVID-19. Some clones are missing from TCRdb's copy, which holds only in-frame ones; the method was immunoSEQ multiplex PCR. The data show 85,000 to 110,000 clones, roughly 90% seen once. Sequencing was performed on peripheral blood. These receptors were obtained from a human donor in a cohort sampled during active COVID-19.

V is TRBV6-5 and J is TRBJ2-7; 7 bases fit TRBD2. Trimming took 2 bases from V and 3 from J; bases not matched to a gene: 10. This CDR3 comprises 16 residues. Looked up from germline, CDR1 is MNHEY and CDR2 is SVGAGI. The CDR3 DNA follows: TGTGCCAGCAGTTACACCCGTGGGGGAGGGGTCTACGAGCAGTACTTC. Protein product: CASSYTRGGGVYEQYF.

The rearrangement joins TRBV30 to TRBJ1-5; TRBD1 matches 8 bases. The CDR3 runs 15 residues. Germline V lookup: CDR1 GTSNPN, CDR2 SVGIG (reference sequence). The J segment lost 1 base and the V segment lost 3 bases, leaving 5 bases of the junction unmatched. This CDR3 is CAWRSGGRSNQPQHF. The CDR3 coding sequence is TGTGCCTGGAGGTCAGGGGGCAGAAGCAATCAGCCCCAGCATTTT.

The count of this clone is one. The chain couples TRBV5-1 to TRBJ1-2; TRBD1 is a possible D gene (6 bases). Germline V CDR1 and CDR2: SGHRS, YFSETQ. V lost 1 base and J 3 bases, leaving 13 bases between the germline ends. The CDR3 is 15 amino acids. The CDR3 sequence is CASSLIGGIDYGYTF. The CDR3 DNA sequence: TGCGCCAGCAGCTTGATAGGGGGTATAGACTATGGCTACACCTTC.

The chain is built from TRBV28 and TRBJ2-2; 9 nucleotides align to TRBD1. CDR1 and CDR2 (germline): MDHEN, SYDVKM. CDR3 length: 15 amino acids. V lost 4 bases, J lost 6 bases, and 6 bases stayed unmatched. CDR3 in amino acids: CASSSGTGLAGELFF. The CDR3, as DNA: TGTGCCAGCAGTTCCGGGACAGGGTTGGCCGGGGAGCTGTTTTTT. Filled out from reference TRBV28 and TRBJ2-2, the complete variable domain reads DVKVTQSSRYLVKRTGEKVFLECVQDMDHENMFWYRQDPGLGLRLIYFSYDVKMKEKGDIPEGYSVSREKKERFSLILESASTNQTSMYLCASSSGTGLAGELFFGEGSRLTVL.

V usage is TRBV6-6 and J usage is TRBJ2-3, with unresolved D. Deletions cut 0 bases from V and 2 bases from J, with 6 bases between. CDR1 is MNHNY, CDR2 SVGAGI, per germline (reference sequence). CDR3 length equals 14 residues. CDR3 residues: CASSYSRLTDTQYF. CDR3 in DNA: TGTGCCAGCAGTTACTCTCGTCTCACAGATACGCAGTATTTT.

The chain employs TRBV4-2 and TRBJ2-1; TRBD2 aligns across 7 bases. Germline loops: CDR1 LGHNA, CDR2 YNFKEQ. The CDR3 contains 16 residues. The junction had 7 bases not matched to a gene; V was cut back by 0 bases and J by 5 bases. The CDR3 here is CASSQDPGGANNEQFF. CDR3 DNA: TGTGCCAGCAGCCAAGACCCGGGGGGAGCCAACAATGAGCAGTTCTTC.

The chain employs TRBV19 and TRBJ2-3, with TRBD2 identical over 9 bases. V dropped 3 bases and J dropped 6; count of bases not matched to a gene: 13. Germline lookup yields CDR1 LNHDA and CDR2 SQIVND (reference sequence). This CDR3 contains 17 residues. The CDR3 here is CASSIGGTSKRGDTQYF. The CDR3 coding sequence is TGTGCCAGTAGTATCGGGGGGACTAGCAAAAGAGGTGATACGCAGTATTTT.

The chain joins TRBV28 to TRBJ1-3; D unclear. Trimming removed 3 bases at V and 0 bases at J, with 12 bases between. Germline lookup yields CDR1 MDHEN and CDR2 SYDVKM. CDR3 length: 16 residues. The CDR3 region has the DNA TGTGCCAGCAGTTTGGGAGGTCTCCGCTCTGGAAACACCATATATTTT. The encoded protein is CASSLGGLRSGNTIYF.

The chain combines TRBV19 with TRBJ1-1; weak D call: TRBD1 (5 bases). V was trimmed by 6 bases and J by 8 bases, leaving 16 bases between them. The CDR3 loop spans 13 amino acids. The germline gives CDR1 LNHDA, CDR2 SQIVND (reference sequence). CDR3 sequence: CASRGLGGSEAFF. CDR3 sequence (DNA): TGTGCCAGTAGAGGGCTGGGGGGGTCGGAAGCTTTCTTT.